Below, 24 T cell receptor beta chains from the same sample are listed, as sequenced in a study of spatial heterogeneity in lung cancer. Time point denoted: sample taken at primary tumor resection. Their specific antigens are unknown. The study's findings and limits: Tumor mutation count correlated with how many alpha and beta TCRs expanded intratumorally.

TCRdb reanalysed the 5' RACE reads using MiXCR and keeps one entry per CDR3 protein. The sample includes about 20,000 distinct CDR3 sequences, roughly 5% seen only once; the top ten take about 9.4%. The input for sequencing was lung tumor tissue, taken at surgery. Every receptor here comes from a female donor with early-stage non-small cell lung cancer.

This clonotype was picked up many times. Since the library was made to target alpha chains, this beta chain is a stray read and its abundance is not meaningful. This rearrangement joins TRBV7-2 to TRBJ2-3; no clear D gene. V lost 4 bases to trimming and J lost 5 bases, with 13 bases between them. CDR3 length equals 14 residues. Germline V lookup: CDR1 SGHTA, CDR2 FQGNSA. CDR3 region: CASSSGLVRDTQYF. In DNA, the CDR3 is TGTGCCAGCAGCTCCGGTCTAGTACGAGATACGCAGTATTTT.

This clonotype is classed as medium-sized (0.01 to 0.1%). Since it is a stray read in a library aimed at alpha chains, this beta chain has a size that is not meaningful. The V gene is TRBV10-3, the J gene TRBJ2-2; 8 positions match TRBD2. Unmatched junction bases numbered 11, after V lost 7 bases and J lost 7 bases. Germline V gene lookup returns CDR1 ENHRY and CDR2 SYGVKD. The CDR3 has 15 residues. The CDR3 bases are TGTGCCATCAAAGATAGCGGGACTTCGGGCGGGGAGCTGTTTTTT. Encoded protein: CAIKDSGTSGGELFF.

To note about this clonotype: This beta chain is a stray read from a library made for alpha chains; its abundance is not meaningful. The gene calls are TRBV20-1 and TRBJ2-7; 15 nucleotides align to TRBD2. V lost 3 bases and J lost 3; bases outside the gene matches: 9. Germline V gene data show CDR1 as DFQATT and CDR2 as SNEGSKA (reference sequence). The CDR3 loop spans 17 amino acids. The CDR3 region is CSASGLAGGPGGYEQYF. The CDR3, as DNA: TGCAGTGCTAGCGGACTAGCGGGAGGGCCGGGTGGCTACGAGCAGTACTTC.

Details on this clonotype: This beta chain is off target for a library built for alpha chains, so its abundance means little. CDR3 DNA: TGCGCCAGCAGCCCAGACAGTGGTGACCCAGATACGCAGTATTTT. It yields the protein CASSPDSGDPDTQYF. V is TRBV5-1 and J is TRBJ2-3, with D possibly matching TRBD1 (5 bases). CDR1 and CDR2 (germline): SGHRS, YFSETQ. The CDR3 covers 15 residues. V was trimmed by 4 bases and J by 4 bases, leaving 16 bases between them.

This clonotype was picked up many times. The library was built for alpha chains, so this beta chain is an off-target read and its size means little. The chain is built from TRBV7-3 and TRBJ2-5; either TRBD1 or TRBD2 may supply D (5 bases each). Trimming took 5 bases from V and 3 from J, leaving 16 bases between them. The CDR3 is 15 amino acids. CDR1 is SGHTA, CDR2 FQGTGA, per germline. DNA of the CDR3: TGTGCCAGCAGCCTCTCGGGGCTCGGGGAAGAGACCCAGTACTTC. Encoded protein: CASSLSGLGEETQYF.

With regard to this clonotype: This beta chain represents an off-target read in a library built for alpha chains; its size is of limited meaning. The rearrangement uses TRBV6-6 and TRBJ1-5; 8 bases agree with TRBD1. Per germline, CDR1 MNHNY and CDR2 SVGAGI (reference sequence). The trim removed 4 bases at V and 7 bases at J, leaving 6 bases unmatched. The CDR3 is made up of 14 amino acids. CDR3 protein: CASSSQGAGQPQHF. CDR3 DNA: TGTGCCAGCAGTTCCCAGGGGGCAGGACAGCCCCAGCATTTT.

By its share, this clonotype is medium-sized. A library made for alpha chains picked up this beta chain off target, so its size means little. The CDR3 DNA follows: TGTGCCAGCAGCTTAGAGAGTGGGGAGGGGGCAAGGTCACCCCTCCACTTT. This sequence encodes CASSLESGEGARSPLHF. The chain has TRBV11-2 and TRBJ1-6, with 7 bases identical to TRBD1. The CDR3 has 17 amino acids. The germline gives CDR1 SGHAT, CDR2 FQNNGV. The trim removed 0 bases at V and 10 bases at J, leaving 12 bases unmatched.

This clonotype came up many times. This beta chain is a stray read from a library made for alpha chains; its abundance is not meaningful. The chain links TRBV12-3 or TRBV12-4 to TRBJ1-5; D gene unclear. With 6 bases removed from V and 2 bases from J, the gap between germline ends came to 14 bases. The CDR3 has 15 residues. DNA for the CDR3: TGTGCCAGCAGCCCTCCCCGGAGTGGCAATCAGCCCCAGCATTTT. Amino acids: CASSPPRSGNQPQHF.

Many counts were recorded for this clonotype. Since the library was made to target alpha chains, this beta chain is a stray read and its abundance is not meaningful. The J gene is TRBJ2-7, the V gene TRBV20-1, with 10 bases fitting TRBD2. The CDR3 has 13 residues. Germline CDR1 DFQATT, CDR2 SNEGSKA (reference sequence). V was clipped by 5 bases and J by 0 bases; unmatched bases: 1. CDR3 loop: CSAPSGSSYEQYF. DNA of the CDR3: TGCAGTGCTCCTAGCGGGAGCTCCTACGAGCAGTACTTC.

In its sample, this clonotype was seen many times. With the library built for alpha chains, this beta chain is off target and its frequency is not meaningful. The rearrangement joins TRBV28 to TRBJ1-1, with TRBD1 as a possible D gene (5 bases). Trimming shortened V by 6 bases and J by 4 bases, and 15 bases separated the two germline ends. In germline, CDR1 is MDHEN, CDR2 SYDVKM. The CDR3 sequence is 14 residues long. The CDR3 nucleotides read TGTGCCAGCAGCTCCCAGGTTGGGACCACTGAAGCTTTCTTT. It codes for CASSSQVGTTEAFF.

This clonotype has at least ten counts. This beta chain slipped into a library made for alpha chains as a stray read, so its size is not meaningful. The CDR3 region has the DNA TGTGCCAGCAGCTTGGTAGCGAGACAAGAGACCCAGTACTTC. Amino acids: CASSLVARQETQYF. This chain links TRBV5-4 with TRBJ2-5; maybe TRBD2 (5 bases). V gave up 0 bases and J gave up 2 bases, with 8 bases separating them. The CDR3 has 14 amino acids. CDR1 and CDR2 from the germline V gene are SGHNT and YYREEE (reference sequence).

This clonotype has ten or more counts. Since it is a stray read in a library aimed at alpha chains, this beta chain has a size that is not meaningful. The rearrangement uses TRBV28 and TRBJ2-3; 7 bases are shared with TRBD1. V gave up 6 bases and J gave up 1 base; unmatched junction bases: 7. The germline CDR1 and CDR2 sequences are MDHEN and SYDVKM. This CDR3 is built from 15 residues. The CDR3 sequence: CASSRTGAGTDTQYF. The CDR3 DNA reads as TGTGCCAGCAGCCGTACAGGGGCCGGCACAGATACGCAGTATTTT.

This clonotype was seen many times. Since the library was made to target alpha chains, this beta chain is a stray read and its abundance is not meaningful. The chain joins TRBV10-3 to TRBJ2-5; 8 bases agree with TRBD2. Per the germline V gene, CDR1 is ENHRY and CDR2 is SYGVKD. The CDR3 runs 13 residues. DNA for the CDR3: TGTACCACAAGGGCGGGAGGTGGAGAGACCCAGTACTTC. Translated, it gives CTTRAGGGETQYF.

This clonotype was counted many times. A library prepared for alpha chains yielded this beta chain as an off-target read; its size is of little meaning. The chain has TRBV20-1 and TRBJ2-7; 8 bases fit TRBD2. Losses at the gene ends were 1 base for V and 3 bases for J; bases not matched to a gene: 5. From germline, CDR1 is DFQATT and CDR2 SNEGSKA (reference sequence). The CDR3 runs 14 residues. The DNA of the CDR3 is TGCAGTGCTAGAGCTATCGGGACTAGCTACGAGCAGTACTTC. This gives the protein CSARAIGTSYEQYF.

A remark on this clonotype: Little can be read into the size of this beta chain, an off-target read in a library designed for alpha chains. The chain combines TRBV20-1 with TRBJ2-2, with TRBD1 identical over 12 bases. CDR3 length: 14 residues. Germline trimming cut 6 bases from V and 7 bases from J; bases unmatched to any gene: 6. CDR1 DFQATT and CDR2 SNEGSKA come from the germline V gene (reference sequence). CDR3 DNA sequence: TGCAGTGCGAGGGACAGGGGGCTGTACGGGGAGCTGTTTTTT. Translating it yields CSARDRGLYGELFF.

This clonotype was found a few times. This beta chain represents an off-target read in a library built for alpha chains; its size is of limited meaning. The chain recombines TRBV7-2 with TRBJ2-7; D not resolved. Trimming removed 10 bases from V and 2 bases from J, with 6 bases in between. Looked up from germline, CDR1 is SGHTA and CDR2 is FQGNSA. CDR3 length equals 10 residues. CDR3 DNA sequence: TGTGCCACCAGACCCTACGAGCAGTACTTC. Translated: CATRPYEQYF. Full variable domain (missing parts from reference TRBV7-2 and TRBJ2-7): GAGVSQSPSNKVTEKGKDVELRCDPISGHTALYWYRQSLGQGLEFLIYFQGNSAPDKSGLPSDRFSAERTGGSVSTLTIQRTQQEDSAVYLCATRPYEQYFGPGTRLTVT.

This clonotype was detected ten times or more. The library was prepared for alpha chains; this beta chain is a stray read, so its frequency means little. The chain recombines TRBV19 with TRBJ1-2; maybe TRBD1 (6 bases). The CDR3 loop spans 13 amino acids. The germline gives CDR1 LNHDA, CDR2 SQIVND (reference sequence). Deletions cut 5 bases from V and 7 bases from J, with 14 bases between. In DNA, the CDR3 is TGTGCCAGTAGTGTGACAGGAGGGATTGGCTACACCTTC. Residues: CASSVTGGIGYTF.

This clonotype was counted many times. Since it is a stray read in a library aimed at alpha chains, this beta chain has a size that is not meaningful. The rearrangement links TRBV20-1 to TRBJ2-7, with D perhaps TRBD1 or TRBD2 (5 bases each). CDR1 and CDR2 from the germline V gene are DFQATT and SNEGSKA (reference sequence). V lost 5 bases, J lost 4 bases, and 15 bases lay in between. This CDR3 has 13 residues. In DNA form, the CDR3 reads TGCAGTGCTCCCTCCGGGACCGCGTACGAGCAGTACTTC. Translating it yields CSAPSGTAYEQYF.

This clonotype was recorded at least ten times. This beta chain came through as a stray read in a library set up for alpha chains, and its size says little. The CDR3 region is CASSELRSSGRGGTQYF. DNA for the CDR3: TGTGCCAGCAGTGAACTCCGTTCTAGCGGGAGAGGGGGGACCCAGTACTTC. V is TRBV2 and J is TRBJ2-5; TRBD2 matches 10 bases. The CDR3 extends over 17 amino acids. V shed 2 bases and J 7 bases; nucleotides not matched to a gene: 13. Germline loops: CDR1 SNHLY, CDR2 FYNNEI.

Points on this clonotype: Since the CDR3 does not end with the conserved phenylalanine or tryptophan, this likely comes from a read error. Because the library targeted alpha chains, this beta chain is an off-target read whose size means little. The chain uses TRBV5-5 and TRBJ2-2, with unresolved D. Looked up from germline, CDR1 is SGHKS and CDR2 is YYEKEE (reference sequence). CDR3 length equals 17 residues. Trimming took 4 bases from V and 3 from J, leaving 19 bases between them. The CDR3 sequence: CASSPQERGDYTGELFY. CDR3 sequence (DNA): TGTGCCAGCAGCCCGCAGGAGCGCGGAGATTACACCGGGGAGCTGTTTTAT.

Ten or more counts support this clonotype. This beta chain is a stray read from a library made for alpha chains; its abundance is not meaningful. The chain has TRBV5-1 and TRBJ2-7, with D perhaps TRBD2 (6 bases). This CDR3 region has 16 residues. Germline CDR1 is SGHRS and CDR2 is YFSETQ. The V end lost 4 bases, the J end lost 2 bases, and 19 bases lay between the germline ends. The CDR3 region has the DNA TGCGCCAGCAGCCCTGTAGGTGGGAGGACCGCCTACGAGCAGTACTTC. Residues: CASSPVGGRTAYEQYF.

Remarks on this clonotype: The library was built for alpha chains, so this beta chain is an off-target read and its size means little. V is TRBV18 and J is TRBJ1-2; 9 positions match TRBD1. This CDR3 region has 14 residues. Germline trimming cut 6 bases from V and 6 bases from J; bases unmatched to any gene: 8. Germline V lookup: CDR1 KGHSH, CDR2 LQKENI. CDR3 loop: CASSPGTGIDGYTF. The DNA for the CDR3 is TGTGCCAGCTCCCCCGGGACAGGGATCGATGGCTACACCTTC.

As concerns this clonotype: The library was built for alpha chains, so this beta chain is an off-target read and its size means little. CDR3 sequence reads: CASSFFSGANVLTF. The CDR3 DNA reads as TGTGCCAGCAGCTTCTTCTCTGGGGCCAACGTCCTGACTTTC. The chain is built from TRBV7-3 and TRBJ2-6; D call uncertain. The CDR3 runs 14 residues. V was trimmed by 3 bases and J by 0 bases, leaving 3 bases between them. Germline loops: CDR1 SGHTA, CDR2 FQGTGA.

This clonotype occurred a few times. Being off target in a library aimed at alpha chains, this beta chain has a size of little meaning. The V gene is TRBV19, the J gene TRBJ1-4; D may be TRBD1 (5 bases). The germline V and J ends were trimmed by 7 bases and 0 bases, with 12 bases remaining between them. Germline CDR1 is LNHDA and CDR2 is SQIVND (reference sequence). CDR3 length: 15 amino acids. The CDR3: CASTGRLATNEKLFF. CDR3 nucleotide sequence: TGTGCCAGTACGGGACGGCTTGCAACTAATGAAAAACTGTTTTTT. Filled out from reference TRBV19 and TRBJ1-4, the complete variable domain reads DGGITQSPKYLFRKEGQNVTLSCEQNLNHDAMYWYRQDPGQGLRLIYYSQIVNDFQKGDIAEGYSVSREKKESFPLTVTSAQKNPTAFYLCASTGRLATNEKLFFGSGTQLSVL.